One sample yielded the 27 T cell receptor beta chains listed below, sequenced in a study of cytomegalovirus exposure and HLA in healthy donors. This PCR relied on a set of 60 Vbeta primers and 13 Jbeta primers. The assay was immunoSEQ multiplex PCR, and TCRdb's table has in-frame clones only and misses some. The sample contains over 95,000 clones, 70% to 80% of which appear only once. The sequenced sample was PBMCs. The receptors stem from a middle-aged woman in good health and CMV-seropositive.

This chain links TRBV7-2 with TRBJ2-7; no reliable D call. Germline CDR1 SGHTA, CDR2 FQGNSA. The germline V and J ends were trimmed by 6 bases and 5 bases, with 14 bases remaining between them. The CDR3 runs to 13 residues. CDR3 amino acids: CASRPPTIHEQYF. CDR3 in DNA: TGTGCCAGCAGGCCCCCGACAATTCACGAGCAGTACTTC.

The chain couples TRBV29-1 to TRBJ1-5; 8 bases agree with TRBD1. From germline, CDR1 is SQVTM and CDR2 ANQGSEA. The J segment lost 5 bases and the V segment lost 7 bases, leaving 7 bases of the junction unmatched. The CDR3 is 13 amino acids. Here the CDR3 DNA reads TGCAGCGCTGGGACAGGAGTTCATCAGCCCCAGCATTTT. Translating gives CSAGTGVHQPQHF.

This clone showed up just a few times. The chain combines TRBV30 with TRBJ1-1; D remains unclear. The CDR3 spans 17 residues. CDR1 is GTSNPN and CDR2 is SVGIG in the germline V gene (reference sequence). V dropped 0 bases and J dropped 1 base, with 18 bases sitting between them. CDR3 DNA: TGTGCCTGGAGTGTAAGGCGGCCTAATGAGGGGAACACTGAAGCTTTCTTT. Translated: CAWSVRRPNEGNTEAFF.

This clone was counted a few times. V is TRBV6-5 and J is TRBJ1-1, with 9 bases that match TRBD1. Germline V gene data show CDR1 as MNHEY and CDR2 as SVGAGI. The trim removed 2 bases at V and 4 bases at J, leaving 5 bases unmatched. The CDR3 sequence is 15 residues long. The CDR3 sequence: CASSYTGTGLTEAFF. The DNA of the CDR3 is TGTGCCAGCAGTTACACTGGGACAGGGCTCACTGAAGCTTTCTTT.

V and J are TRBV15 and TRBJ2-3; 11 nucleotides align to TRBD2. The CDR3 covers 17 residues. V gave up 3 bases and J gave up 5 bases; unmatched junction bases: 10. Germline V lookup: CDR1 LNHNV, CDR2 YYDKDF (reference sequence). For the CDR3, the DNA is TGTGCCACCAGCAGGGGAATGGGGACTAGCGGAGGAGATACGCAGTATTTT. Encoded protein: CATSRGMGTSGGDTQYF.

This clone was seen a few times. The chain carries TRBV5-1 and TRBJ2-7, with 7 bases lining up with TRBD1. Germline assignment: CDR1 SGHRS and CDR2 YFSETQ. The CDR3 has 15 residues. V dropped 5 bases and J dropped 1; count of bases not matched to a gene: 9. The CDR3 region has the DNA TGCGCCAGCAGTTGGAACGACAGGGAGTCCTACGAGCAGTACTTC. Encoded protein: CASSWNDRESYEQYF.

In DNA form, the CDR3 reads TGTGCCAGCAGTGAGACCGCGGGGGGCTACACCTTC. It specifies CASSETAGGYTF. The chain combines TRBV25-1 with TRBJ1-2; D is uncertain. Germline values: CDR1 MGHDK, CDR2 SYGVNS. V lost 3 bases and J lost 8, with 10 bases in between. The CDR3 consists of 12 residues.

This clone was detected only once. The sample carries other DNA sequences with the same CDR3. The gene calls are TRBV4-1 and TRBJ1-2; 7 bases are a match to TRBD1. CDR3 length: 14 amino acids. V shed 0 bases and J 2 bases; nucleotides not matched to a gene: 0. From germline, CDR1 is MGHRA and CDR2 YSYEKL. CDR3 nucleotides: TGCGCCAGCAGCCAAGACAGGGGGAACTATGGCTACACCTTC. Amino acid sequence: CASSQDRGNYGYTF.

The chain carries TRBV30 and TRBJ1-2, with D uncertain. This CDR3 is built from 13 residues. Trimming stripped 0 bases from V and 4 bases from J, with 9 bases between. In germline, CDR1 is GTSNPN, CDR2 SVGIG (reference sequence). The CDR3 region is CAWSVYSGYGYTF. The CDR3 bases are TGTGCCTGGAGTGTATACAGTGGCTATGGCTACACCTTC.

This clone was detected a few times. The chain joins TRBV6-5 to TRBJ1-6; no definite D call. Deletions cut 6 bases from V and 8 bases from J, with 8 bases between. Germline loops: CDR1 MNHEY, CDR2 SVGAGI. CDR3 length: 12 amino acids. The chain's CDR3 is CASSRRDSPLHF. In nucleotides, the CDR3 is TGTGCCAGCAGCCGACGGGATTCACCCCTCCACTTT.

The chain has TRBV30 and TRBJ1-1; 9 bases align to TRBD1. The CDR3 spans 15 residues. V gave up 8 bases and J gave up 5 bases; unmatched junction bases: 15. Germline V gives CDR1 GTSNPN, CDR2 SVGIG (reference sequence). Written as DNA, the CDR3 is TGTGCCACAACCGCACAGGGGGCGAGAGGGACTGAAGCTTTCTTT. Amino acids: CATTAQGARGTEAFF. The full variable domain, in which reference TRBV30 and TRBJ1-1 provide the parts outside the CDR3, is SQTIHQWPATLVQPVGSPLSLECTVEGTSNPNLYWYRQAAGRGLQLLFYSVGIGQISSEVPQNLSASRPQDRQFILSSKKLLLSDSGFYLCATTAQGARGTEAFFGQGTRLTVV.

This clone has only a few counts. J is TRBJ1-1 and V is TRBV30; TRBD1 matches at 9 bases. The germline gives CDR1 GTSNPN, CDR2 SVGIG (reference sequence). The CDR3 runs to 15 residues. J lost 5 bases, V lost 3 bases, and 10 bases had no gene match. The CDR3 here is CAWSSKTGGVTEAFF. CDR3 sequence (DNA): TGTGCCTGGAGCTCAAAAACAGGGGGCGTGACTGAAGCTTTCTTT.

This chain links TRBV11-2 with TRBJ1-3; D possibly corresponds to TRBD1 (6 bases). The CDR3 extends over 16 amino acids. Germline values: CDR1 SGHAT, CDR2 FQNNGV. Trimming stripped 3 bases from V and 0 bases from J, with 12 bases between. CDR3 loop: CASSFNLDSSGNTIYF. CDR3 nucleotides: TGTGCCAGCAGCTTCAATCTGGACAGCTCTGGAAACACCATATATTTT.

The chain employs TRBV25-1 and TRBJ2-5; TRBD2 is a possible D gene (7 bases). V lost 3 bases and J 4 bases, leaving 12 bases between the germline ends. Germline V CDR1 and CDR2: MGHDK, SYGVNS. CDR3 length equals 14 residues. The CDR3 spells CASSEGGLRETQYF. The CDR3 coding sequence is TGTGCCAGCAGTGAGGGGGGGCTAAGAGAGACCCAGTACTTC.

The rearrangement joins TRBV2 to TRBJ1-1, with D unresolved. The germline gives CDR1 SNHLY, CDR2 FYNNEI. This CDR3 region has 11 residues. V lost 8 bases, J lost 5 bases, and 9 bases lay in between. The CDR3 bases are TGTGCCAGCTCTGAGTATACTGAAGCTTTCTTT. Its translation: CASSEYTEAFF.

V gene TRBV6-1 combines with J gene TRBJ1-1; 9 bases agree with TRBD1. CDR1 is MNHNS and CDR2 is SASEGT in the germline V gene. V gave up 6 bases and J gave up 5 bases; unmatched junction bases: 7. The CDR3 spans 14 residues. CDR3 bases: TGTGCCAGCAGGAGCCAGGGGACAGGGACTGAAGCTTTCTTT. Amino acid sequence: CASRSQGTGTEAFF.

The rearrangement uses TRBV30 and TRBJ2-7; 9 bases align to TRBD2. Per the germline V gene, CDR1 is GTSNPN and CDR2 is SVGIG (reference sequence). The CDR3 length is 14 residues. After removal of 4 bases from V and 6 bases from J, the junction contained 10 bases not matched to a gene. CDR3 residues: CAWTWGGGATEQYF. DNA for the CDR3: TGTGCCTGGACCTGGGGCGGGGGGGCAACCGAGCAGTACTTC. The entire variable domain, with the rest obtained from reference TRBV30 and TRBJ2-7, is as follows: SQTIHQWPATLVQPVGSPLSLECTVEGTSNPNLYWYRQAAGRGLQLLFYSVGIGQISSEVPQNLSASRPQDRQFILSSKKLLLSDSGFYLCAWTWGGGATEQYFGPGTRLTVT.

V gene TRBV15 combines with J gene TRBJ1-2, with D perhaps matching TRBD1 (5 bases). The CDR3 is 17 residues long. Trimming removed 0 bases at V and 6 bases at J, with 20 bases between. The germline V gene encodes CDR1 LNHNV and CDR2 YYDKDF (reference sequence). CDR3 residues: CATSRDSIWGRDNGYTF. The CDR3 coding sequence is TGTGCCACCAGCAGAGATTCCATTTGGGGCAGGGATAATGGCTACACCTTC.

This clone occurred a few times. The rearrangement uses TRBV14 and TRBJ2-5; D perhaps matches TRBD2 (6 bases). The V end was cut by 1 base, the J end by 7 bases, with 10 bases between. CDR3 length: 13 residues. Per germline, CDR1 SGHDN and CDR2 FVKESK. As DNA, the CDR3 is TGTGCCAGCAGCCAAGGGGGCGGGACGACCCAGTACTTC. Translated, it gives CASSQGGGTTQYF.

The CDR3 sequence is CATAGVQETQYF. The CDR3 DNA reads TGCGCCACCGCGGGGGTCCAAGAGACCCAGTACTTC. The chain links TRBV10-2 to TRBJ2-5; 7 nucleotides match TRBD2. With 10 bases clipped from V and 1 base from J, the junction kept 3 bases outside the gene matches. This CDR3 is built from 12 residues. Germline assignment: CDR1 WSHSY and CDR2 SAAADI.

The rearrangement uses TRBV30 and TRBJ1-5; the D is unclear. The V gene lost 4 bases and the J gene lost 4 bases, with 8 bases spanning the gap. This CDR3 comprises 12 residues. Germline V CDR1 and CDR2: GTSNPN, SVGIG (reference sequence). In nucleotides, the CDR3 is TGTGCCTGGAACCGCGGTAATCAGCCCCAGCATTTT. It codes for CAWNRGNQPQHF.

This chain connects TRBV5-1 to TRBJ1-2; the D gene is possibly TRBD1 (5 bases). Trimming removed 4 bases from V and 6 bases from J, with 10 bases in between. Per germline, CDR1 SGHRS and CDR2 YFSETQ. This CDR3 is built from 12 residues. The chain's CDR3 is CASSAAGNGYTF. The CDR3 DNA reads as TGCGCCAGCAGCGCGGCAGGGAATGGCTACACCTTC. Variable domain in full (rest from reference TRBV5-1 and TRBJ1-2): KAGVTQTPRYLIKTRGQQVTLSCSPISGHRSVSWYQQTPGQGLQFLFEYFSETQRNKGNFPGRFSGRQFSNSRSEMNVSTLELGDSALYLCASSAAGNGYTFGSGTRLTVV.

The V gene is TRBV4-2, the J gene TRBJ1-5; D is uncertain. Germline V gene sequence: CDR1 LGHNA, CDR2 YNFKEQ. The V and J ends lost 2 bases and 3 bases respectively, with 8 bases between them. The CDR3 has 14 residues. The CDR3 here is CASSQLDNNQPQHF. DNA of the CDR3: TGTGCCAGCAGCCAACTCGACAACAATCAGCCCCAGCATTTT.

The genes are TRBV4-1 and TRBJ1-1; possible D gene TRBD1, 5 bases. Germline values: CDR1 MGHRA, CDR2 YSYEKL. V was cut by 0 bases and J by 4 bases, with 15 bases left in between. The CDR3 is 16 amino acids. The CDR3 reads CASSQDPTDLSTEAFF. Written as DNA, the CDR3 is TGCGCCAGCAGCCAAGATCCGACAGATCTAAGCACTGAAGCTTTCTTT.

The chain has TRBV6-1 and TRBJ1-2; 10 positions match TRBD1. CDR1 MNHNS and CDR2 SASEGT come from the germline V gene. The CDR3 is 15 amino acids. V was clipped by 6 bases and J by 4 bases; unmatched bases: 8. The CDR3 spells CASRADRGLGYGYTF. CDR3 sequence (DNA): TGTGCCAGCAGGGCCGACAGGGGGCTGGGCTATGGCTACACCTTC.

The CDR3 DNA follows: TGTGCCTGGAGTGCCGTCTCCAAAAACATTCAGTACTTC. Encoded protein: CAWSAVSKNIQYF. The chain couples TRBV30 to TRBJ2-4; D is ambiguous. Germline V gives CDR1 GTSNPN, CDR2 SVGIG (reference sequence). Trimming shortened V by 1 base and J by 2 bases, and 6 bases separated the two germline ends. This CDR3 has 13 residues.

The chain carries TRBV5-4 and TRBJ2-5; 7 nucleotides match TRBD2. With V trimmed by 4 bases and J by 4 bases, 10 bases remained unmatched. The CDR3 extends over 15 amino acids. CDR1 is SGHNT and CDR2 is YYREEE in the germline V gene (reference sequence). CDR3 protein: CASSPTGEGRETQYF. The CDR3, as DNA: TGTGCCAGCAGCCCTACGGGGGAGGGGAGAGAGACCCAGTACTTC. The full variable domain, rest sourced from reference TRBV5-4 and TRBJ2-5, is ETGVTQSPTHLIKTRGQQVTLRCSSQSGHNTVSWYQQALGQGPQFIFQYYREEENGRGNFPPRFSGLQFPNYSSELNVNALELDDSALYLCASSPTGEGRETQYFGPGTRLLVL.